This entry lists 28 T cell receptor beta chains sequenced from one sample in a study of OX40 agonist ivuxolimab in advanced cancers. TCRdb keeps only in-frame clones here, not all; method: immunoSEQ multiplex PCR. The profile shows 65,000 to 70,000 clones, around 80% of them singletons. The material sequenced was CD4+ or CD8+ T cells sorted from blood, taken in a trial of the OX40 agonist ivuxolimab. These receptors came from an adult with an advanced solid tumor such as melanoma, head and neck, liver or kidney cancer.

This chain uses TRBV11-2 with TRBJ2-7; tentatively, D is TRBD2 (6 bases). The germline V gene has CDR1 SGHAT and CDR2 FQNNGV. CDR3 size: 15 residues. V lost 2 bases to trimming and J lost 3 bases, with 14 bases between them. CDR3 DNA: TGTGCCAGCAGCTTAATGGGACTTTCTTTCTACGAGCAGTACTTC. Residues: CASSLMGLSFYEQYF.

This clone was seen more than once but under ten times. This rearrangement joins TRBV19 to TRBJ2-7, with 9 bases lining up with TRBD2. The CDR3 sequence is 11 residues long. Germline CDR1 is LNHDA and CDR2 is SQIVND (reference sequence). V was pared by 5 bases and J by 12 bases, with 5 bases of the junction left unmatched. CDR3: CASSPTSGLYF. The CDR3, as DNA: TGTGCCAGTAGTCCTACTAGCGGGTTGTACTTC.

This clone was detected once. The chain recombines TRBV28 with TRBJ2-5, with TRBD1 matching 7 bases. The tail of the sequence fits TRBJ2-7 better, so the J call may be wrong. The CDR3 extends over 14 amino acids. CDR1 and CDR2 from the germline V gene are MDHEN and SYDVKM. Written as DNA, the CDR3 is TGTGCCAGCAGGCCCTACAGGGGATCCTACGAGCAGTACTTC. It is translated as CASRPYRGSYEQYF.

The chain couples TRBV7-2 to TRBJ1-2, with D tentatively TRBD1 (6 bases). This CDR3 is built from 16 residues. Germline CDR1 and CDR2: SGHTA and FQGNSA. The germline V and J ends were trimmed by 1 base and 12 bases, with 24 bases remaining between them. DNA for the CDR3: TGTGCCAGCAGCTTAGTCGGGGGCGGGCCTCGGGGCTCTAACACCTTC. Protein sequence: CASSLVGGGPRGSNTF.

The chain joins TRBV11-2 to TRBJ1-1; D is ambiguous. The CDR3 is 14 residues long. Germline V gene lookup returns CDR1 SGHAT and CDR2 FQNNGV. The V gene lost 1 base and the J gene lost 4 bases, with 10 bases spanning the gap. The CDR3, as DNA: TGTGCCAGCAGCTTAGTCCGGACGGGCACTGAAGCTTTCTTT. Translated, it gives CASSLVRTGTEAFF.

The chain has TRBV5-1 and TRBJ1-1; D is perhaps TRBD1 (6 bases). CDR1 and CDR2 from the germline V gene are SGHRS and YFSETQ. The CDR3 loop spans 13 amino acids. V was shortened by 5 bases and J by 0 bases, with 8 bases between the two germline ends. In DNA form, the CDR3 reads TGCGCCAGCAGGGGACAACTGAACACTGAAGCTTTCTTT. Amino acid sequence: CASRGQLNTEAFF. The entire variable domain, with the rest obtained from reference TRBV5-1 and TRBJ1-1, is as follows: KAGVTQTPRYLIKTRGQQVTLSCSPISGHRSVSWYQQTPGQGLQFLFEYFSETQRNKGNFPGRFSGRQFSNSRSEMNVSTLELGDSALYLCASRGQLNTEAFFGQGTRLTVV.

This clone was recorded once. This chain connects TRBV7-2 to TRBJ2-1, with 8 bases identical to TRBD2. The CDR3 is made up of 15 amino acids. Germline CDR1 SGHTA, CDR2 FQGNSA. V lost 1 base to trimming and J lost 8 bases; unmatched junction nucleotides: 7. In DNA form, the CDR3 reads TGTGCCAGCAGCTTAGTCGGGGGGGCCGGTGATGAGCAGTTCTTC. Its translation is CASSLVGGAGDEQFF.

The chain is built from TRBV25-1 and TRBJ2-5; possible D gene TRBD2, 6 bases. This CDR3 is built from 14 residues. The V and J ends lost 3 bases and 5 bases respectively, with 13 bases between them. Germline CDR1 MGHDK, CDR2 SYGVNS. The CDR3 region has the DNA TGTGCCAGCAGTGACTTCCGGGGGATCGAGACCCAGTACTTC. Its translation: CASSDFRGIETQYF.

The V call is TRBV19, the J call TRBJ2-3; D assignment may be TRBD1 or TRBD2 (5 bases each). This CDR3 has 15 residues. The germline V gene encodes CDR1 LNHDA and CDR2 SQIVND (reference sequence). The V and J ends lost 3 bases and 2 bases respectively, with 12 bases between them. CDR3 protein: CASSIPRGTTDTQYF. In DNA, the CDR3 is TGTGCCAGTAGTATCCCGAGGGGTACCACAGATACGCAGTATTTT.

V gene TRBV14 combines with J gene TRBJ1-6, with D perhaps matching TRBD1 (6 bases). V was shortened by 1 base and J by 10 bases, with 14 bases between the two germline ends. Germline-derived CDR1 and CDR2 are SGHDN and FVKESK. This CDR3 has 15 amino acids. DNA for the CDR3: TGTGCCAGCAGCCAAGTGGGGGGGGCCCGCTCACCCCTCCACTTT. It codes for CASSQVGGARSPLHF.

CDR3 nucleotide sequence: TGTGCCAGTAGTCCCAACTCCAACTATGGCTACACCTTC. It yields the protein CASSPNSNYGYTF. The chain carries TRBV19 and TRBJ1-2; unclear D gene. The CDR3 runs 13 residues. The V end was cut by 5 bases, the J end by 2 bases, with 9 bases between. The germline V gene encodes CDR1 LNHDA and CDR2 SQIVND (reference sequence).

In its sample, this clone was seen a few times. The DNA of the CDR3 is TGCGCCAGCAGCTTGTCCCGGGGACAGGGGGCGGTCAATGAGCAGTTCTTC. Its protein product is CASSLSRGQGAVNEQFF. The J gene is TRBJ2-1, the V gene TRBV5-1; 12 nucleotides line up with TRBD1. The V and J ends lost 1 base and 6 bases, in that order; junction bases with no gene match: 8. This CDR3 has 17 amino acids. From germline, CDR1 is SGHRS and CDR2 YFSETQ. The entire variable domain, with the rest obtained from reference TRBV5-1 and TRBJ2-1, is as follows: KAGVTQTPRYLIKTRGQQVTLSCSPISGHRSVSWYQQTPGQGLQFLFEYFSETQRNKGNFPGRFSGRQFSNSRSEMNVSTLELGDSALYLCASSLSRGQGAVNEQFFGPGTRLTVL.

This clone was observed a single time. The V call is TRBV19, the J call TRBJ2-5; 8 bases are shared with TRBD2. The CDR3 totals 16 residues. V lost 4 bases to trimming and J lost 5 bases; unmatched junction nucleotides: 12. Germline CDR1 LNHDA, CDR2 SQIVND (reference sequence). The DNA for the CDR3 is TGTGCCAGTAGTACCGGAGTAGCGGGGAGGAGGGAGACCCAGTACTTC. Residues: CASSTGVAGRRETQYF.

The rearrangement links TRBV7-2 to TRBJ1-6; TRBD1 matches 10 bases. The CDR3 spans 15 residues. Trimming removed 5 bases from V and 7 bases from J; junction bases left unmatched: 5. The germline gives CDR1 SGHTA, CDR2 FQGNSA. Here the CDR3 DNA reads TGTGCCAGCAGCCCCAGACAGGGGGCCAATTCACCCCTCCACTTT. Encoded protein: CASSPRQGANSPLHF.

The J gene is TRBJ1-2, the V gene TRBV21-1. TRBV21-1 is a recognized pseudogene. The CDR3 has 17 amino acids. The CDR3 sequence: CASSPSPLRTANYGYTF. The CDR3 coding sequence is TGTGCCAGCAGCCCAAGCCCTCTTAGGACGGCCAACTATGGCTACACCTTC.

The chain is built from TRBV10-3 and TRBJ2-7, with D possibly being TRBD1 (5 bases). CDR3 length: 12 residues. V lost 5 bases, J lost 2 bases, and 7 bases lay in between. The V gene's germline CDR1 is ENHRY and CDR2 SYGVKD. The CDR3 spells CAISSRAYEQYF. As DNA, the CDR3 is TGTGCCATCAGTAGCAGGGCCTACGAGCAGTACTTC.

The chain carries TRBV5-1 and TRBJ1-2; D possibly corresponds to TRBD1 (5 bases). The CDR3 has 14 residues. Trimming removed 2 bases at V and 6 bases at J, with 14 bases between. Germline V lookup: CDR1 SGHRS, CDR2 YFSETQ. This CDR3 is CASSFGKGTDGYTF. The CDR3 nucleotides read TGCGCCAGCAGCTTTGGTAAAGGGACTGATGGCTACACCTTC.

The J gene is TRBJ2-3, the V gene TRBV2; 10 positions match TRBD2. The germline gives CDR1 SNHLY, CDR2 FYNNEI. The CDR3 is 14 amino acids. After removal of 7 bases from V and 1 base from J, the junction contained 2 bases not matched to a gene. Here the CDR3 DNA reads TGTGCCAGCAACCTAGCGGGGGGCACAGATACGCAGTATTTT. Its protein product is CASNLAGGTDTQYF.

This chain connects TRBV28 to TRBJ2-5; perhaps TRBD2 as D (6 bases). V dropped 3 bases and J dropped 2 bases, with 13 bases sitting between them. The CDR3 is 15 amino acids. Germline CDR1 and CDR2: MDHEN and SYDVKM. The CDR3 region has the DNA TGTGCCAGCAGTTTGGGGGGTCTCGCTCAAGAGACCCAGTACTTC. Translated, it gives CASSLGGLAQETQYF.

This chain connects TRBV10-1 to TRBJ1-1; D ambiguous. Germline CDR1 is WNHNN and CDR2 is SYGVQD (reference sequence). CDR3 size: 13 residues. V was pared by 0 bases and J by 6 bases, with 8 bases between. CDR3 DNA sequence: TGCGCCAGCAGTGAGTCGACGGCGGCTGAAGCTTTCTTT. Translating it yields CASSESTAAEAFF.

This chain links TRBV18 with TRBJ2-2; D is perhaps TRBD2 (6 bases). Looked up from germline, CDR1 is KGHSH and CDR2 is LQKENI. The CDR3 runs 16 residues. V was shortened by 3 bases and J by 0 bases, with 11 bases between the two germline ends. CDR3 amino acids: CASSPLGTANTGELFF. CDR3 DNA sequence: TGTGCCAGCTCACCCCTAGGGACTGCGAACACCGGGGAGCTGTTTTTT.

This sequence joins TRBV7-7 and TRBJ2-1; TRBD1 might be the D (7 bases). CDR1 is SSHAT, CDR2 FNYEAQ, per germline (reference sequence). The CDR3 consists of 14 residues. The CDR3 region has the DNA TGTGCTAGCGGAGCCGGGACAGCCTACAATGAGCAGTTCTTC. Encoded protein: CASGAGTAYNEQFF.

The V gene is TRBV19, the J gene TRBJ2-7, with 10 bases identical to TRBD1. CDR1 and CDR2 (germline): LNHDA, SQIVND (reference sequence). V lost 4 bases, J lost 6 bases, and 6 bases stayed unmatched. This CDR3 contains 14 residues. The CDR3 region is CASSNRDRGGEQYF. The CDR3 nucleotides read TGTGCCAGTAGTAACCGGGACAGGGGTGGCGAGCAGTACTTC.

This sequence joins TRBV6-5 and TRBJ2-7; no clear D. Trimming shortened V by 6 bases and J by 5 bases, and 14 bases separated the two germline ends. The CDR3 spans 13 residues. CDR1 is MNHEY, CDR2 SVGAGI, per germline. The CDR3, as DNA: TGTGCCAGCAGCCCCGATGGGGTTCACGAGCAGTACTTC. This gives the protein CASSPDGVHEQYF.

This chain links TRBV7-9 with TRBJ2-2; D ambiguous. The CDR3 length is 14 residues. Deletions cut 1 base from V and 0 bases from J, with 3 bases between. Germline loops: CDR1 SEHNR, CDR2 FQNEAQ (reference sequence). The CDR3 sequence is CASSLDSNTGELFF. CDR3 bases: TGTGCCAGCAGCTTAGACTCGAACACCGGGGAGCTGTTTTTT.

The CDR3 is CASSYGGPAYEQYF. For the CDR3, the DNA is TGTGCCAGCAGTTATGGGGGGCCTGCCTACGAGCAGTACTTC. The rearrangement uses TRBV6-5 and TRBJ2-7; D tentatively reads TRBD1 or TRBD2 (6 bases each). V lost 3 bases and J 2 bases, leaving 11 bases between the germline ends. CDR3 length: 14 amino acids. CDR1 is MNHEY, CDR2 SVGAGI, per germline.

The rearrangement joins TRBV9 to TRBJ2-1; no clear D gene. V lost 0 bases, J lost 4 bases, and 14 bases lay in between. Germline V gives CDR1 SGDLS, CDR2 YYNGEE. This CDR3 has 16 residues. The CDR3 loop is CASSVGTFPRYNEQFF. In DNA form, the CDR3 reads TGTGCCAGCAGCGTAGGCACGTTCCCCCGATACAATGAGCAGTTCTTC.

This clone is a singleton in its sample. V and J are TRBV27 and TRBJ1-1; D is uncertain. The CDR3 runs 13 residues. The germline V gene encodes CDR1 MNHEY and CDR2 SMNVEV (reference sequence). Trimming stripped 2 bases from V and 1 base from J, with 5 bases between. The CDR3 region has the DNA TGTGCCAGCAGTTTAAGACCGAACACTGAAGCTTTCTTT. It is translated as CASSLRPNTEAFF.